The clone carrying this TCR beta chain has a count of ten or more. Thyroid surgery was preceded by no treatment in any patient. This sample is drawn from a study of metastatic and nonmetastatic thyroid tumors. Study-level information: The authors compared repertoires across blood and tumor or nodule tissue from malignant and benign thyroid patients.

From the PCR reads, TCRdb re-called clones with MiXCR. This sample has about 93,000 clones, with about 13% found just once. This receptor was taken from a female donor with papillary thyroid cancer or a benign thyroid nodule (not recorded which). Some clones in this sample may be carry-over from other donors' samples. The sample was blood.

In DNA form, the CDR3 reads TGTGCCAGCAGTTTGCCAAAGCTACTAGCGGGAGGGTACGAGCAGTACTTC. This sequence encodes CASSLPKLLAGGYEQYF. This chain joins TRBV28 and TRBJ2-7; 13 positions agree with TRBD2. Germline V CDR1 and CDR2: MDHEN, SYDVKM. Unmatched junction bases numbered 9, after V lost 3 bases and J lost 4 bases. The CDR3 is made up of 17 amino acids.